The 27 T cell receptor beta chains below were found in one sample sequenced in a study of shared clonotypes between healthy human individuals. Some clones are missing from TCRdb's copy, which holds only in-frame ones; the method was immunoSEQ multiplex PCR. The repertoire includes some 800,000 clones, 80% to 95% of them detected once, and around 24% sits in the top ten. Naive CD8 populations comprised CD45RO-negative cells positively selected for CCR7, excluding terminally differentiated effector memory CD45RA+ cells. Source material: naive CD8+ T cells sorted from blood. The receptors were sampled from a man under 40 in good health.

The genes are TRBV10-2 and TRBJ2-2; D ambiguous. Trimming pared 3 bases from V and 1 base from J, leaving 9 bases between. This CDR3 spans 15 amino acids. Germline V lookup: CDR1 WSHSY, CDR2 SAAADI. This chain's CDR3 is CASSDRPQNTGELFF. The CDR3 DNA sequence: TGCGCCAGCAGTGATAGGCCACAGAACACCGGGGAGCTGTTTTTT.

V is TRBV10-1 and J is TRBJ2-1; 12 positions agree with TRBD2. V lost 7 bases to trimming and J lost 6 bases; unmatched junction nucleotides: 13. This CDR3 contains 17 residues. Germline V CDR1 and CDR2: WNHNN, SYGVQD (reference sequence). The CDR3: CASNRAQTSGSTNEQFF. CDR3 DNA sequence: TGCGCCAGCAATAGAGCCCAGACTAGCGGGAGTACCAATGAGCAGTTCTTC.

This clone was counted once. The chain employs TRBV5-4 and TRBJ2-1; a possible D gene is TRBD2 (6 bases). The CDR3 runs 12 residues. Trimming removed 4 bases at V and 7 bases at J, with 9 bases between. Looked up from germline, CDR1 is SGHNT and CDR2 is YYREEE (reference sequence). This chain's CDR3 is CASSRGNNEQFF. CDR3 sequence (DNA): TGTGCCAGCAGCCGGGGGAATAATGAGCAGTTCTTC.

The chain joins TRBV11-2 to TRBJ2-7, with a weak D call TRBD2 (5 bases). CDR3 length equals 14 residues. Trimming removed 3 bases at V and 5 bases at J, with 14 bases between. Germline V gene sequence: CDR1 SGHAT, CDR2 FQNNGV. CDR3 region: CASSFGGAGDEQYF. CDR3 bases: TGTGCCAGCAGCTTCGGAGGAGCTGGAGACGAGCAGTACTTC.

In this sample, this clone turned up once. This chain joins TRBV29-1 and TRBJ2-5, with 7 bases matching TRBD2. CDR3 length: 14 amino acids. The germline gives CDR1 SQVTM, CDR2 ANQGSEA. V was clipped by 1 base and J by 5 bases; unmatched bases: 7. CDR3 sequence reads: CSVEVGREVETQYF. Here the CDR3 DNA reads TGCAGCGTTGAAGTTGGGAGGGAGGTGGAGACCCAGTACTTC.

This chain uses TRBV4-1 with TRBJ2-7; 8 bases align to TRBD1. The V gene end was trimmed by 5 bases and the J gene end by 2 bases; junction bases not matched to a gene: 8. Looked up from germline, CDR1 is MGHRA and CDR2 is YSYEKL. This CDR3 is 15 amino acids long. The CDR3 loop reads CASSNVSRGPYEQYF. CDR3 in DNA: TGCGCCAGCAGCAACGTATCCAGGGGGCCCTACGAGCAGTACTTC.

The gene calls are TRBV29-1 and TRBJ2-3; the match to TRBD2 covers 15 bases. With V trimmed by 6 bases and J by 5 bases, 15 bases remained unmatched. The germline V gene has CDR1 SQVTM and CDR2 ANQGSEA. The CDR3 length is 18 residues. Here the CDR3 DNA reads TGCAGCGTGACTAACCAAGGCGGGACTAGCGGGAGGTTAGATACGCAGTATTTT. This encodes CSVTNQGGTSGRLDTQYF.

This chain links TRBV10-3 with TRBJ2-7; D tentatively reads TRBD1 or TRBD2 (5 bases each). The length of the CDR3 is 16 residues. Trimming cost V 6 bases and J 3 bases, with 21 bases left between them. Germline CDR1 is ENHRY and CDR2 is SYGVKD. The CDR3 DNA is TGTGCCATCAGGGGCAGGGACGGGGTTGAGGGCTACGAGCAGTACTTC. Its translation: CAIRGRDGVEGYEQYF.

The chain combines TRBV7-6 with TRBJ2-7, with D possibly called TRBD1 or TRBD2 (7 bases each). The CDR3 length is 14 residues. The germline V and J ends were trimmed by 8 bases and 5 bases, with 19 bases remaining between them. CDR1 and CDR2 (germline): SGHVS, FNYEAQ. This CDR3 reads CASSALRGGDEQYF. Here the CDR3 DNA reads TGTGCCAGCTCCGCGCTCAGGGGGGGCGACGAGCAGTACTTC.

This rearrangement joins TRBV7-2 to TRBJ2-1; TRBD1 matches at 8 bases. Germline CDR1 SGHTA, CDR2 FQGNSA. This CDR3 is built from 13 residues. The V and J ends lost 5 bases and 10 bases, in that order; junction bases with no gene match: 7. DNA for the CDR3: TGTGCCAGCAGCACCCAGGGGGCCCTAGAGCAGTTCTTC. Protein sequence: CASSTQGALEQFF.

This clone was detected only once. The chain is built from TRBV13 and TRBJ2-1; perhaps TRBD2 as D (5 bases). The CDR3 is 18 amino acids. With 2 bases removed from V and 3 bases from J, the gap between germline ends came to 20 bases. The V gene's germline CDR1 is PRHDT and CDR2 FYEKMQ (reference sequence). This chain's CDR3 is CASSLPQRAGLDYNEQFF. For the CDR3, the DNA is TGTGCCAGCAGCTTACCTCAGAGGGCCGGTTTGGACTACAATGAGCAGTTCTTC.

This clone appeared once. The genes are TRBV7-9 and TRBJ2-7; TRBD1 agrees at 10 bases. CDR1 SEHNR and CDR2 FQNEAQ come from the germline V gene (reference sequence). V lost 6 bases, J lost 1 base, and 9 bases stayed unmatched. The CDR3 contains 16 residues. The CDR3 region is CASSHIPGQGSYEQYF. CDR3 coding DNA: TGTGCCAGCAGTCACATCCCGGGACAGGGGTCCTACGAGCAGTACTTC.

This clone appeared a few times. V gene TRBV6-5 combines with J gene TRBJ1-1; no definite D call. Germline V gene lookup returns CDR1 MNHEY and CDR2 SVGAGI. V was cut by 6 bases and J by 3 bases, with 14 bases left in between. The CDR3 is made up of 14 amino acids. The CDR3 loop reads CASRGSGMDTEAFF. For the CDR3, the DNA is TGTGCCAGCAGGGGTTCGGGGATGGACACTGAAGCTTTCTTT.

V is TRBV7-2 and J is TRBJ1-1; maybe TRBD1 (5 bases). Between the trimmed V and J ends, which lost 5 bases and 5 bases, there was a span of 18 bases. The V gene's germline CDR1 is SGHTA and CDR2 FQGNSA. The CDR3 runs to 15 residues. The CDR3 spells CASSQPGALRTEAFF. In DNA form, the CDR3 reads TGTGCCAGCAGCCAACCCGGGGCGCTGAGGACTGAAGCTTTCTTT.

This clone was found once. The CDR3 sequence is CASSQEGRSPDEQYF. The CDR3 DNA follows: TGCGCCAGCAGCCAAGAGGGACGGTCCCCTGACGAGCAGTACTTC. The chain links TRBV4-1 to TRBJ2-7, with D perhaps given as TRBD1 or TRBD2 (5 bases each). CDR1 MGHRA and CDR2 YSYEKL come from the germline V gene. The CDR3 length is 15 residues. V lost 0 bases to trimming and J lost 5 bases, with 14 bases between them.

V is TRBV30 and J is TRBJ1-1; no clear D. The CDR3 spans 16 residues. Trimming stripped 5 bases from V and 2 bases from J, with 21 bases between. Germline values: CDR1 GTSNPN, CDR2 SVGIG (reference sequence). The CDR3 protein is CAWYREVPPRNTEAFF. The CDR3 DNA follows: TGTGCCTGGTATAGGGAGGTACCTCCGCGAAACACTGAAGCTTTCTTT.

This CDR3 reads CASSLSLGRPVDTQYF. The CDR3 DNA reads as TGTGCCAGCAGTTTATCTCTAGGGCGGCCTGTAGATACGCAGTATTTT. The chain joins TRBV27 to TRBJ2-3; D remains ambiguous. The CDR3 covers 16 residues. Looked up from germline, CDR1 is MNHEY and CDR2 is SMNVEV (reference sequence). The V and J ends lost 0 bases and 5 bases respectively, with 15 bases between them.

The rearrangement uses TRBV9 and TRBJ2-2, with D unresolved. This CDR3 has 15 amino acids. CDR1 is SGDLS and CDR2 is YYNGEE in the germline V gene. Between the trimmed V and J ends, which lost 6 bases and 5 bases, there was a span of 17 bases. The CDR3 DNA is TGTGCCAGCACTCGACGAGCGCGTTCGACCGGGGAGCTGTTTTTT. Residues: CASTRRARSTGELFF.

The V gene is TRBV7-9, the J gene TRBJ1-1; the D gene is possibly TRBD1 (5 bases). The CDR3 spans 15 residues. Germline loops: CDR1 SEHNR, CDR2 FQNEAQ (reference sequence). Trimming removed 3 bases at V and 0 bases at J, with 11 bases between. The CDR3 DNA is TGTGCCAGCAGCTTGGTCGACAGCCTGAACACTGAAGCTTTCTTT. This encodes CASSLVDSLNTEAFF.

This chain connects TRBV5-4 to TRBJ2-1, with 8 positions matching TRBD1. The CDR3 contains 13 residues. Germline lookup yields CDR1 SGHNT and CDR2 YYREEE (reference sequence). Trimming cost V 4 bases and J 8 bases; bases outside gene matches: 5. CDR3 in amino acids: CASSLSGGDEQFF. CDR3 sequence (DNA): TGTGCCAGCAGCCTGTCAGGGGGCGATGAGCAGTTCTTC.

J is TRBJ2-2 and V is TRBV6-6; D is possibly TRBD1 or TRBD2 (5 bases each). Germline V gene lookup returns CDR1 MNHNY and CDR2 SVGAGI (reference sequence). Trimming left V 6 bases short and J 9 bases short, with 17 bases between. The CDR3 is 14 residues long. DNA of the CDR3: TGTGCCAGCAGCAGGGACCCTTCGGGACGGGAGCTGTTTTTT. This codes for CASSRDPSGRELFF.

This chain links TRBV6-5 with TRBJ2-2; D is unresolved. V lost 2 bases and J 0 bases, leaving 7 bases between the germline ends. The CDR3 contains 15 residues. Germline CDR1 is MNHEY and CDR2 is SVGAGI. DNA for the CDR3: TGTGCCAGCAGTTACGGGCAGTCGAACACCGGGGAGCTGTTTTTT. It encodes CASSYGQSNTGELFF.

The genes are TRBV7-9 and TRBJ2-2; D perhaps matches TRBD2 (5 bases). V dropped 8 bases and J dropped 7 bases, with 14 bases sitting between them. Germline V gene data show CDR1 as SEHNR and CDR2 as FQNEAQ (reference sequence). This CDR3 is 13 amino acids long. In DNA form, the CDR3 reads TGTGCCAGCCGCGCCGCAGAGGGCGGGGAGCTGTTTTTT. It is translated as CASRAAEGGELFF.

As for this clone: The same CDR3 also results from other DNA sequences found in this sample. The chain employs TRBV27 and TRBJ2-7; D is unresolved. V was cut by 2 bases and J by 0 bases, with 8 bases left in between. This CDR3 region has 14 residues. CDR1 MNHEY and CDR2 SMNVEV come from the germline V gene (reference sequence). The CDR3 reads CASSLGRLSYEQYF. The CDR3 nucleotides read TGTGCCAGCAGTTTAGGGCGACTCTCCTACGAGCAGTACTTC.

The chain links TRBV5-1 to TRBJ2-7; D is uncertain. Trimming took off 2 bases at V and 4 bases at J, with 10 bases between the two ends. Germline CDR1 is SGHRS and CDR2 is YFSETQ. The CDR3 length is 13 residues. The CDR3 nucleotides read TGCGCCAGCAGCTTTCAGGCCCCGTACGAGCAGTACTTC. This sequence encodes CASSFQAPYEQYF.

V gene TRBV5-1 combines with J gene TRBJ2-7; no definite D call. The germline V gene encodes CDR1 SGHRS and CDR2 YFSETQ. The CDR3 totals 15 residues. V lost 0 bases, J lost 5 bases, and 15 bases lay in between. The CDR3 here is CASSLGYGNVDEQYF. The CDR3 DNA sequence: TGCGCCAGCAGCTTGGGATATGGAAATGTGGACGAGCAGTACTTC.

CDR3 amino acids: CASSVVLSGDHEQYF. Here the CDR3 DNA reads TGTGCCAGCAGCGTAGTTCTATCCGGGGACCACGAGCAGTACTTC. This sequence joins TRBV9 and TRBJ2-7; either TRBD1 or TRBD2 may supply D (5 bases each). Germline CDR1 and CDR2: SGDLS and YYNGEE. Trimming left V 0 bases short and J 5 bases short, with 15 bases between. The CDR3 has 15 amino acids.